The 16 T cell receptor beta chains below all came from one sample that was sequenced in a study of vaccination and CD4 T cells after COVID-19. Time point defined: late sampling 161 to 241 days after vaccination in a few convalescent patients. The treatment denotes: roughly 11-day PBMC culture with coronavirus spike peptide pools or control peptides (ViraFEST assay). These TCRs are of unknown antigen specificity. The study sequenced cultured CD4+ T cell DNA using the Oncomine TCR Beta short-read assay. TCRdb reanalysed the PCR reads using MiXCR and keeps one entry per CDR3 protein. The table records around 18,000 distinct CDR3 sequences, about 51% of them present only once. The sample consisted of CD4+ T cells from blood, cultured in vitro, taken about 7 months after SARS-CoV-2 vaccination. The receptors shown here come from a human donor who had recovered from COVID-19.

This clonotype has only a few counts. The V gene is TRBV7-9, the J gene TRBJ1-5; D is possibly TRBD1 (5 bases). The CDR3 loop spans 13 amino acids. The germline V and J ends were trimmed by 6 bases and 5 bases, with 11 bases remaining between them. Germline V CDR1 and CDR2: SEHNR, FQNEAQ (reference sequence). In nucleotides, the CDR3 is TGTGCCAGCAGTTGGGACGGAGATCAGCCCCAGCATTTT. It is translated as CASSWDGDQPQHF. Drawing the rest from reference TRBV7-9 and TRBJ1-5, the complete variable domain is DTGVSQNPRHKITKRGQNVTFRCDPISEHNRLYWYRQTLGQGPEFLTYFQNEAQLEKSRLLSDRFSAERPKGSFSTLEIQRTEQGDSAMYLCASSWDGDQPQHFGDGTRLSIL.

The chain links TRBV20-1 to TRBJ1-3, with 7 bases aligning to TRBD1. V was pared by 5 bases and J by 1 base, with 8 bases of the junction left unmatched. CDR1 is DFQATT and CDR2 is SNEGSKA in the germline V gene (reference sequence). This CDR3 region has 15 residues. DNA of the CDR3: TGCAGTGCTCGACCCGGGACAGCGTCTGGAAACACCATATATTTT. The encoded protein is CSARPGTASGNTIYF.

The chain employs TRBV7-3 and TRBJ2-1; 7 bases are shared with TRBD2. With 2 bases clipped from V and 5 bases from J, the junction kept 3 bases outside the gene matches. The CDR3 has 14 amino acids. Germline V gene sequence: CDR1 SGHTA, CDR2 FQGTGA. For the CDR3, the DNA is TGTGCCAGCAGCTTAGTAGGACTAGACAATGAGCAGTTCTTC. Its translation is CASSLVGLDNEQFF.

This chain connects TRBV20-1 to TRBJ2-2, with D unresolved. Germline V gene lookup returns CDR1 DFQATT and CDR2 SNEGSKA (reference sequence). Deletions cut 6 bases from V and 1 base from J, with 12 bases between. The CDR3 is made up of 14 amino acids. The CDR3 DNA sequence: TGCAGTGCCGGGCCCCTACGGAACACCGGGGAGCTGTTTTTT. It yields the protein CSAGPLRNTGELFF.

This chain uses TRBV27 with TRBJ1-2; D possibly corresponds to TRBD1 (5 bases). V dropped 3 bases and J dropped 6 bases, with 23 bases sitting between them. Germline V gives CDR1 MNHEY, CDR2 SMNVEV (reference sequence). The CDR3 has 17 residues. CDR3 amino acids: CASSFLGSLDSYNGYTF. CDR3 DNA sequence: TGTGCCAGCAGTTTCCTTGGATCGCTCGACAGCTATAATGGCTACACCTTC.

The rearrangement links TRBV2 to TRBJ2-2; TRBD2 agrees at 7 bases. Germline CDR1 SNHLY, CDR2 FYNNEI. J was trimmed by 3 bases and V by 8 bases; bases with no gene match: 0. This CDR3 contains 12 residues. CDR3 nucleotides: TGTGCCAGCGGACTAGACACCGGGGAGCTGTTTTTT. Amino acid sequence: CASGLDTGELFF. The whole variable domain, remainder taken from reference TRBV2 and TRBJ2-2, is EPEVTQTPSHQVTQMGQEVILRCVPISNHLYFYWYRQILGQKVEFLVSFYNNEISEKSEIFDDQFSVERPDGSNFTLKIRSTKLEDSAMYFCASGLDTGELFFGEGSRLTVL.

This chain joins TRBV2 and TRBJ2-2; the match to TRBD2 covers 9 bases. The V segment lost 6 bases and the J segment 7 bases; nucleotides outside the gene matches: 9. Looked up from germline, CDR1 is SNHLY and CDR2 is FYNNEI. This CDR3 has 15 amino acids. The CDR3 nucleotides are TGTGCCAGCAGAGAACTGCGGGGGGGCCTCGGGGAGCTGTTTTTT. Translated, it gives CASRELRGGLGELFF. Supplemented by reference TRBV2 and TRBJ2-2, the full variable domain reads EPEVTQTPSHQVTQMGQEVILRCVPISNHLYFYWYRQILGQKVEFLVSFYNNEISEKSEIFDDQFSVERPDGSNFTLKIRSTKLEDSAMYFCASRELRGGLGELFFGEGSRLTVL.

Only one count was recorded for this clonotype. The chain uses TRBV6-1 and TRBJ2-7; D might be TRBD1 (8 bases). With 6 bases removed from V and 7 bases from J, the gap between germline ends came to 16 bases. CDR1 and CDR2 from the germline V gene are MNHNS and SASEGT. This CDR3 is 13 amino acids long. The DNA of the CDR3 is TGTGCCAGCAGACGACAGGGGAGGGGGGAGCAGTACTTC. Amino acids: CASRRQGRGEQYF.

The chain employs TRBV5-4 and TRBJ1-2; tentatively, D is TRBD1 (6 bases). Germline-derived CDR1 and CDR2 are SGHNT and YYREEE (reference sequence). V gave up 6 bases and J gave up 8 bases, with 14 bases separating them. The CDR3 has 12 residues. The CDR3: CASTSTGNGYTF. The CDR3 bases are TGTGCCAGCACGTCCACAGGGAACGGCTACACCTTC.

CDR3 coding DNA: TGTGCCAGCAGCTTAAGCGGTAGCGGGAGGAAAGAGACCCAGTACTTC. This codes for CASSLSGSGRKETQYF. The chain carries TRBV7-2 and TRBJ2-5; 10 bases map to TRBD2. The CDR3 runs to 16 residues. The V and J ends lost 2 bases and 3 bases, in that order; junction bases with no gene match: 6. CDR1 and CDR2 from the germline V gene are SGHTA and FQGNSA.

The rearrangement joins TRBV20-1 to TRBJ2-7, with D possibly matching TRBD2 (5 bases). The ends were cut back, 5 bases at V and 0 bases at J, with 11 bases in the middle. The CDR3 is 13 amino acids. Germline loops: CDR1 DFQATT, CDR2 SNEGSKA (reference sequence). The CDR3 sequence: CSARTYLSYEQYF. The CDR3 bases are TGCAGTGCTCGGACTTACCTCTCCTACGAGCAGTACTTC.

This clonotype is categorized as medium-sized. CDR3 DNA: TGTGCCAGCAGAGTGAGTTCACTCTCAGGGGGTAACTATGGCTACACCTTC. The encoded protein is CASRVSSLSGGNYGYTF. This chain joins TRBV6-1 and TRBJ1-2; 7 nucleotides match TRBD1. Germline lookup yields CDR1 MNHNS and CDR2 SASEGT. Trimming removed 6 bases from V and 1 base from J; junction bases left unmatched: 14. The CDR3 has 17 amino acids.

This chain uses TRBV2 with TRBJ2-7; maybe TRBD1 (6 bases). The CDR3 is made up of 15 amino acids. The ends were cut back, 6 bases at V and 6 bases at J, with 21 bases in the middle. CDR1 is SNHLY, CDR2 FYNNEI, per germline. The CDR3 bases are TGTGCCAGCAGCGTACTCGGGACACTCCCTACCGAGCAGTACTTC. This encodes CASSVLGTLPTEQYF.

The chain links TRBV20-1 to TRBJ2-7; TRBD2 matches 13 bases. In germline, CDR1 is DFQATT, CDR2 SNEGSKA (reference sequence). V lost 6 bases and J lost 12; bases outside the gene matches: 11. This CDR3 has 13 amino acids. Written as DNA, the CDR3 is TGCAGTGCCTTTACCGGGACTAGCGGGATGGGGTACTTC. This sequence encodes CSAFTGTSGMGYF.

Comment on this clonotype: Relative to the germline gene, one junction end is altered; a read error may explain this. The chain employs TRBV19 and TRBJ2-1; TRBD2 might be the D (6 bases). This CDR3 is 18 amino acids long. Per the germline V gene, CDR1 is LNHDA and CDR2 is SQIVND (reference sequence). CDR3 protein: CASSTLVRGSLSYNGQFF. CDR3 coding DNA: TGTGCCAGTAGTACTCTAGTACGGGGGAGTCTCTCCTACAATGGGCAGTTCTTC.

The V gene is TRBV28, the J gene TRBJ2-7; no firm D call. V lost 2 bases, J lost 5 bases, and 7 bases lay in between. Per germline, CDR1 MDHEN and CDR2 SYDVKM. The CDR3 runs 12 residues. CDR3 sequence: CASSLGWDEQYF. CDR3 in DNA: TGTGCCAGCAGTTTAGGATGGGACGAGCAGTACTTC.